These T cell receptor beta chains were read from a single sample in a study of cytomegalovirus exposure and HLA in healthy donors. The repertoire was sequenced with immunoSEQ multiplex PCR; TCRdb's copy has only in-frame clones and lacks some. The sample records about 180,000 clones, roughly 85% being singletons. The sample consisted of PBMCs. The origin of the receptors is a woman in her thirties or forties in good health and CMV-seronegative. CDR3s include the opening cysteine and the closing phenylalanine or tryptophan. The D gene is left open where the match is weak. Clone size is not always given. Where it is, it says once, few, many or a class for expanded clones.

J: TRBJ2-3
V: TRBV5-6
size: few
D: TRBD2
CDR3: CASSSAGGGTDTQYF
DNA: TGTGCCAGCAGCTCAGCGGGAGGCGGCACAGATACGCAGTATTTT

J: TRBJ2-5
V: TRBV27
size: -
D: -
CDR3: CASSLTGTKETQYF
DNA: TGTGCCAGCAGTCTAACCGGGACAAAAGAGACCCAGTACTTC

J: TRBJ1-1
V: TRBV13
size: -
D: -
CDR3: CASDQGSLNTEAFF
DNA: TGTGCCAGCGACCAGGGAAGTTTGAACACTGAAGCTTTCTTT

J: TRBJ1-6
V: TRBV15
size: -
D: -
CDR3: CATSRERGNGSPLHF
DNA: TGTGCCACCAGCAGAGAACGCGGGAACGGTTCACCCCTCCACTTT

J: TRBJ2-3
V: TRBV9
size: -
D: TRBD1
CDR3: CASSVATGGGGDTQYF
DNA: TGTGCCAGCAGCGTAGCTACAGGGGGCGGGGGAGATACGCAGTATTTT

J: TRBJ2-2
V: TRBV6-5
size: once
D: TRBD1
CDR3: CASSTTGSLTGELFF
DNA: TGTGCCAGCAGTACGACAGGGTCTCTCACCGGGGAGCTGTTTTTT

J: TRBJ2-3
V: TRBV29-1
size: once
D: TRBD2
CDR3: CSVLAGGTDTQYF
DNA: TGCAGCGTTTTAGCGGGGGGCACAGATACGCAGTATTTT

J: TRBJ1-5
V: TRBV6-6
size: -
D: TRBD1
CDR3: CASSTEAAGGRQPQHF
DNA: TGTGCCAGCAGTACCGAAGCCGCAGGGGGCAGACAGCCCCAGCATTTT

J: TRBJ1-1
V: TRBV30
size: -
D: -
CDR3: CAWSGGLDTEAFF
DNA: TGTGCCTGGAGTGGAGGGTTGGACACTGAAGCTTTCTTT

J: TRBJ2-6
V: TRBV5-5
size: -
D: -
CDR3: CASSLVQGIGSGANVLTF
DNA: TGTGCCAGCAGCTTGGTTCAGGGAATTGGGTCTGGGGCCAACGTCCTGACTTTC

J: TRBJ2-1
V: TRBV11-3
size: -
D: -
CDR3: CASSPRPEGEQFF
DNA: TGTGCCAGCAGCCCCCGTCCTGAGGGTGAGCAGTTCTTC

J: TRBJ2-2
V: TRBV6-5
size: -
D: -
CDR3: CASSLSGNTGELFF
DNA: TGTGCCAGCAGCCTTAGCGGAAACACCGGGGAGCTGTTTTTT

J: TRBJ2-7
V: TRBV10-1
size: -
D: -
CDR3: CASSEIGVGEQYF
DNA: TGCGCCAGCAGTGAGATCGGGGTCGGAGAGCAGTACTTC

J: TRBJ2-1
V: TRBV11-2
size: -
D: TRBD2
CDR3: CASSLRLAGNEQFF
DNA: TGTGCCAGCAGCTTAAGACTAGCTGGCAATGAGCAGTTCTTC

J: TRBJ1-1
V: TRBV19
size: -
D: -
CDR3: CASSNTNTEAFF
DNA: TGTGCCAGTTCCAACACGAACACTGAAGCTTTCTTT

J: TRBJ1-5
V: TRBV10-3
size: -
D: TRBD1
CDR3: CATQTQTGGNQPQHF
DNA: TGTGCCACCCAGACTCAGACAGGGGGCAATCAGCCCCAGCATTTT

J: TRBJ2-2
V: TRBV2
size: few
D: -
CDR3: CASSEVRLEKELFF
DNA: TGTGCCAGCAGTGAGGTCCGTCTGGAGAAGGAGCTGTTTTTT

J: TRBJ1-5
V: TRBV7-8
size: -
D: TRBD1
CDR3: CASRSTTGVGQPQHF
DNA: TGTGCCAGCAGGTCCACGACAGGGGTTGGACAGCCCCAGCATTTT

J: TRBJ2-7
V: TRBV4-2
size: -
D: -
CDR3: CASSHGNYEQYF
DNA: TGTGCCAGCAGCCACGGGAATTACGAGCAGTACTTC

J: TRBJ2-1
V: TRBV7-2
size: -
D: -
CDR3: CASSLEGAGNEQFF
DNA: TGTGCCAGCAGCTTAGAGGGAGCAGGCAATGAGCAGTTCTTC

J: TRBJ2-5
V: TRBV29-1
size: -
D: TRBD2
CDR3: CSVLGGGQETQYF
DNA: TGCAGCGTTCTAGGCGGGGGGCAAGAGACCCAGTACTTC

J: TRBJ1-2
V: TRBV9
size: -
D: -
CDR3: CASSVGVQVVGGYTF
DNA: TGTGCCAGCAGCGTAGGGGTACAGGTCGTCGGCGGCTACACCTTC

J: TRBJ2-5
V: TRBV27
size: -
D: TRBD2
CDR3: CASSLRTSGQETQYF
DNA: TGTGCCAGCAGTCTTAGGACTAGCGGACAAGAGACCCAGTACTTC

J: TRBJ2-3
V: TRBV25-1
size: -
D: TRBD1
CDR3: CASSFARGFGTDTQYF
DNA: TGTGCCAGCAGTTTCGCCAGGGGGTTCGGGACAGATACGCAGTATTTT

J: TRBJ1-2
V: TRBV5-5
size: once
D: TRBD1
CDR3: CASRPGFGGQGNYGYTF
DNA: TGTGCCAGCAGGCCTGGCTTTGGGGGACAGGGGAACTATGGCTACACCTTC

J: TRBJ1-2
V: TRBV6-1
size: -
D: -
CDR3: CASSESDRAYGYTF
DNA: TGTGCCAGCAGCGAGTCAGACAGAGCCTATGGCTACACCTTC